Sequencing of this T cell receptor (beta chain) was carried out in a study of identical twins. This clonotype was counted between two and nine times. No antigen is known for it. Study conclusions and caveats: One should note that invariant MAIT and iNKT cells could partly confound zero-insertion analyses.

A template switching step contributed a universal primer site, while unique molecular identifiers were present in the cDNA. TCRdb reanalysed the 5' RACE reads using MiXCR and keeps one entry per CDR3 protein. The sample holds about 900,000 distinct CDR3 sequences, 9% to 15% seen once. V lost 4 bases to trimming and J lost 0 bases, with 19 bases between them. CDR3 length: 17 residues. Germline V gene sequence: CDR1 SGHRS, CDR2 YFSETQ. These records were also assigned to another study, of yellow fever vaccine responses in identical twins.

This TCR came from a woman aged 18 to 35 in good health. Sequencing was performed on PBMCs. The chain links TRBV5-1 to TRBJ1-1; no clear D gene. CDR3 DNA sequence: TGCGCCAGCAGCGACACGACGCGCCCAGACCTGAACACTGAAGCTTTCTTT. Translation gives CASSDTTRPDLNTEAFF.